The T cell receptor (beta chain) under discussion was sequenced for a study of post-analysis software for immune sequencing data. Study-wide findings and caveats: TRBV5-6, TRBV5-1 and TRBV20-1 belonged to a set of about 5 TRBV segments that were more frequent in patients than controls.

Unique molecular identifiers were present in the TCR beta cDNA libraries. Between 1 and 10 million T cells gave rise to about 450,000 cDNA molecules. Each CDR3 protein is one row after TCRdb ran MiXCR on the PCR reads. Counted here are around 710,000 distinct CDR3 sequences, roughly 50% occurring once; the ten biggest clones make up 4.9%. Worth noting for this clonotype: Its antigen is not identified.

J gave up 0 bases and V 6 bases, and 8 bases lay outside the gene matches. The CDR3 totals 15 residues. Germline assignment: CDR1 SNHLY and CDR2 FYNNEI. Sequencing was carried out using blood. The TCR comes from a girl aged 5-17 years with multiple sclerosis. The V call is TRBV2, the J call TRBJ2-7; 7 nucleotides align to TRBD1. The CDR3 sequence: CASSIGTASSYEQYF. The CDR3 bases are TGTGCCAGCAGCATAGGGACAGCAAGCTCCTACGAGCAGTACTTC.